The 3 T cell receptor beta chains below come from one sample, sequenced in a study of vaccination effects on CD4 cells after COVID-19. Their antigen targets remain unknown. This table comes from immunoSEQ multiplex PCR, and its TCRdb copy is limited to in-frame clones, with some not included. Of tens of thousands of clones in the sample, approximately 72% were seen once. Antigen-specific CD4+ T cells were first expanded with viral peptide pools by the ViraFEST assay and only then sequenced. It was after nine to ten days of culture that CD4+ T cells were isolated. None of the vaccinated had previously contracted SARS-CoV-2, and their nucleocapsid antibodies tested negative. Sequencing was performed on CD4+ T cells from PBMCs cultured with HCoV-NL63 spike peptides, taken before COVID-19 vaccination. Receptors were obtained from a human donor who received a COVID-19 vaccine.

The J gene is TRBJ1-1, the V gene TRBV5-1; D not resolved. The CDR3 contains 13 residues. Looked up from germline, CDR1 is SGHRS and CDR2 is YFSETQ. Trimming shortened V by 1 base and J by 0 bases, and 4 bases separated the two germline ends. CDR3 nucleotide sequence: TGCGCCAGCAGCTTGTATGTGAACACTGAAGCTTTCTTT. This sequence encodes CASSLYVNTEAFF.

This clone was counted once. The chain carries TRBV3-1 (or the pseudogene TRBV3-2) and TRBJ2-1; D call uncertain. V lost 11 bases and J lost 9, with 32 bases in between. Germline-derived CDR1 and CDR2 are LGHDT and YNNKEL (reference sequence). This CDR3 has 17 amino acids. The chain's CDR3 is CAGYTLSQRVTSGEQFF. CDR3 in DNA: TGTGCCGGTTACACCCTCTCTCAGCGAGTCACTTCGGGTGAGCAGTTCTTC.

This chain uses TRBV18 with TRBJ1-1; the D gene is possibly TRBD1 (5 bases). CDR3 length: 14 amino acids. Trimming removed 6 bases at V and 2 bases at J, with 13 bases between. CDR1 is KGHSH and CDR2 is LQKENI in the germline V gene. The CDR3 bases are TGTGCCAGCTCCCAGGGCTGGGGTAACACTGAAGCTTTCTTT. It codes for CASSQGWGNTEAFF.